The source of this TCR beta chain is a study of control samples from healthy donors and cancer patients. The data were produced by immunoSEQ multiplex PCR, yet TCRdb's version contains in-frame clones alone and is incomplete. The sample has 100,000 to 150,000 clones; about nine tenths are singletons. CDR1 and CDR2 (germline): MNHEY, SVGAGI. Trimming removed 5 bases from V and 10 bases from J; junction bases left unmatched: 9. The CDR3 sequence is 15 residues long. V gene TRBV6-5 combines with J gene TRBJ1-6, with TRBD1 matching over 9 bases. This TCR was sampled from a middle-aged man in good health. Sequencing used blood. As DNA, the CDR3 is TGTGCCAGCAGTATCATTGGACAGGGGAGATCACCCCTCCACTTT. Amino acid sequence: CASSIIGQGRSPLHF.